The 16 T cell receptor beta chains below all came from one sample that was sequenced in a study of blood T cells in healthy people across ages. The use of a sample-barcoded 5' primer and a J-beta primer mix characterized a second PCR of roughly 6 to 11 cycles. TCRdb called the 5' RACE reads again in MiXCR, with one record for every CDR3 protein. This table holds 870,000 or so distinct CDR3 sequences, around 30% found once. Sequencing used blood. Receptors were obtained from a woman of 80 years or more in good health.

The chain is built from TRBV30 and TRBJ2-6; D remains ambiguous. The CDR3 runs to 14 residues. Trimming pared 4 bases from V and 0 bases from J, leaving 7 bases between. Per the germline V gene, CDR1 is GTSNPN and CDR2 is SVGIG (reference sequence). CDR3 nucleotides: TGTGCCTGGAATACCGCCTCTGGGGCCAACGTCCTGACTTTC. It codes for CAWNTASGANVLTF.

This clonotype appeared many times. This chain connects TRBV7-2 to TRBJ2-3; a weak D match, TRBD1 (5 bases). The CDR3 contains 16 residues. Germline V gene data show CDR1 as SGHTA and CDR2 as FQGNSA. Trimming cost V 7 bases and J 2 bases, with 19 bases left between them. DNA for the CDR3: TGTGCCAGCACAACCCAGGCCGGCGGACACACAGATACGCAGTATTTT. Its translation is CASTTQAGGHTDTQYF.

This clonotype was observed many times. V is TRBV7-2 and J is TRBJ1-1; D is ambiguous. CDR1 is SGHTA and CDR2 is FQGNSA in the germline V gene. Trimming cost V 7 bases and J 9 bases, with 12 bases left between them. The CDR3 extends over 11 amino acids. CDR3 residues: CASTLSGQAFF. Here the CDR3 DNA reads TGTGCCAGCACCCTATCGGGCCAAGCTTTCTTT.

This clonotype was seen many times. This sequence joins TRBV20-1 and TRBJ2-4, with D unclear. Trimming left V 5 bases short and J 4 bases short, with 9 bases between. This CDR3 region has 12 residues. Germline V gene data show CDR1 as DFQATT and CDR2 as SNEGSKA (reference sequence). The CDR3 loop reads CSASPGKNIQYF. DNA of the CDR3: TGCAGTGCTTCCCCCGGGAAAAACATTCAGTACTTC.

This clonotype came up many times. V gene TRBV6-1 combines with J gene TRBJ2-4; D possibly matches TRBD1 or TRBD2 (5 bases each). This CDR3 comprises 11 residues. With 6 bases removed from V and 8 bases from J, the gap between germline ends came to 8 bases. Germline CDR1 reads MNHNS; CDR2 reads SASEGT. Here the CDR3 DNA reads TGTGCCAGCAGAGTGGGGGACATTCAGTACTTC. Translated, it gives CASRVGDIQYF.

This chain uses TRBV12-3 or TRBV12-4 with TRBJ2-2; D may be TRBD1 (6 bases). V lost 3 bases to trimming and J lost 5 bases, with 10 bases between them. The CDR3 runs 14 residues. In DNA, the CDR3 is TGTGCCAGCAGTTTCACAGGGCAAACCGGGGAGCTGTTTTTT. Translation gives CASSFTGQTGELFF.

In its sample, this clonotype was seen many times. The chain couples TRBV24-1 to TRBJ2-3; no clear D gene. CDR3 size: 13 residues. V dropped 3 bases and J dropped 6 bases, with 9 bases sitting between them. Germline-derived CDR1 and CDR2 are KGHDR and SFDVKD. The CDR3 DNA follows: TGTGCCACCAGTGATAGACTTCGGGATACGCAGTATTTT. This codes for CATSDRLRDTQYF.

This sequence joins TRBV12-3 or TRBV12-4 and TRBJ1-6; possible D gene TRBD1, 5 bases. This CDR3 spans 13 amino acids. The V gene lost 3 bases and the J gene lost 9 bases, with 9 bases spanning the gap. For the CDR3, the DNA is TGTGCCAGCAGTTTCAAGAGGGGTTCACCCCTCCACTTT. Its protein product is CASSFKRGSPLHF.

Comments on this clonotype: A read error may explain this, as a much larger clone is one base away. The rearrangement uses TRBV12-3 or TRBV12-4 and TRBJ2-3, with 10 positions matching TRBD2. The CDR3 is 15 residues long. V trimming: 6 bases; J trimming: 6 bases; junction bases outside the gene matches: 9. For the CDR3, the DNA is TGTGCCAGCAGGCCTAGCGGGGGCCGCGCTGATACGCAGTATTTT. This codes for CASRPSGGRADTQYF.

This clonotype was detected many times. The chain joins TRBV7-2 to TRBJ2-3, with D uncertain. V was cut by 1 base and J by 7 bases, with 9 bases left in between. In germline, CDR1 is SGHTA, CDR2 FQGNSA. The CDR3 contains 13 residues. The CDR3 region has the DNA TGTGCCAGCAGCTTAGAGGGTAGGCATACGCAGTATTTT. Translation gives CASSLEGRHTQYF.

Only a few counts were recorded for this clonotype. The chain employs TRBV3-1 and TRBJ2-5; TRBD1 agrees at 7 bases. The CDR3 contains 17 residues. Germline trimming cut 0 bases from V and 5 bases from J; bases unmatched to any gene: 12. Germline loops: CDR1 LGHDT, CDR2 YNNKEL (reference sequence). For the CDR3, the DNA is TGTGCCAGCAGCCAAGATACATATCGACAGGGAGAGGAGACCCAGTACTTC. Its protein product is CASSQDTYRQGEETQYF.

This clonotype was recorded many times. The chain employs TRBV11-2 and TRBJ2-7, with TRBD2 matching 7 bases. The CDR3 spans 13 residues. The V and J ends lost 2 bases and 6 bases, in that order; junction bases with no gene match: 4. Looked up from germline, CDR1 is SGHAT and CDR2 is FQNNGV. CDR3 bases: TGTGCCAGCAGCTTACCGGGGAGGGTCGAGCAGTACTTC. Amino acids: CASSLPGRVEQYF.

Concerning this clonotype itself: Possible read error: a much larger clone is one base away. The chain uses TRBV20-1 and TRBJ1-5; no clear D. The CDR3 runs 15 residues. The V end was cut by 4 bases, the J end by 4 bases, with 17 bases between. Germline V gives CDR1 DFQATT, CDR2 SNEGSKA (reference sequence). CDR3 in amino acids: CSAINPIPGNQPQHF. DNA of the CDR3: TGCAGTGCTATTAACCCCATCCCTGGGAATCAGCCCCAGCATTTT.

Here the CDR3 reads CASSQVSTEAFF. CDR3 nucleotide sequence: TGTGCCAGCAGCCAAGTCAGCACTGAAGCTTTCTTT. The V and J genes are TRBV3-1 and TRBJ1-1, with no clear D. Germline-derived CDR1 and CDR2 are LGHDT and YNNKEL (reference sequence). V was clipped by 1 base and J by 4 bases, with 4 bases between them. This CDR3 contains 12 residues.

This clonotype showed up just once. The CDR3 loop reads CASSATRGQTYEQYF. CDR3 coding DNA: TGTGCCAGCAGTGCCACCCGGGGACAGACCTACGAGCAGTACTTC. The chain employs TRBV27 and TRBJ2-4, with TRBD1 identical over 7 bases. The DNA end is a closer match to TRBJ2-7, so the J assignment may be wrong. This CDR3 is 15 amino acids long. Germline assignment: CDR1 MNHEY and CDR2 SMNVEV (reference sequence).

The V and J genes are TRBV28 and TRBJ1-4; 9 bases align to TRBD1. The V and J ends lost 3 bases and 5 bases, in that order; junction bases with no gene match: 4. This CDR3 contains 15 residues. Germline V gives CDR1 MDHEN, CDR2 SYDVKM. CDR3 sequence: CASSFLGTGNEKLFF. DNA of the CDR3: TGTGCCAGCAGTTTCTTAGGGACAGGGAATGAAAAACTGTTTTTT.